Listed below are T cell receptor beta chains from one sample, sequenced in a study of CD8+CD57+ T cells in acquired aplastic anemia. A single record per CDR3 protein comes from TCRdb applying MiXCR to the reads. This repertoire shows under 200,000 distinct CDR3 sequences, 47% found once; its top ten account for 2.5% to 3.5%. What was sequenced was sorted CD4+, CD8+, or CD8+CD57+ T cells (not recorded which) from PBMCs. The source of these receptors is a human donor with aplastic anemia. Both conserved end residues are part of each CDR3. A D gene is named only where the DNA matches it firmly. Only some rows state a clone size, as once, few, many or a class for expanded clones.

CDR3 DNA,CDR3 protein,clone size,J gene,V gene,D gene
TGTGCCACCAGTGATCCTAGGGTTGACGAGACCCAGTACTTC,CATSDPRVDETQYF,few,TRBJ2-5,TRBV24-1,.
TGCAGCGTTGGAGGGGCAAGCTACGAGCAGTACTTC,CSVGGASYEQYF,.,TRBJ2-7,TRBV29-1,.
TGTGCCAGTAGTATTTCGGGTAGAGCTGGGGCCAACGTCCTGACTTTC,CASSISGRAGANVLTF,many,TRBJ2-6,TRBV19,.
TGTGCTGTCACTAGCGGGAGGGCTGGCGAGCAGTACTTC,CAVTSGRAGEQYF,.,TRBJ2-7,TRBV7-7,TRBD2
TGTGCCAGCAGCGTAGATAGCGGGGGGGCCTACGAGCAGTACTTC,CASSVDSGGAYEQYF,.,TRBJ2-7,TRBV9,TRBD2
TGTGCCAGCAGGATGGGACTAGCGGGAGTGAACACCGGGGAGCCGTTTTTT,CASRMGLAGVNTGEPFF,.,TRBJ2-2,TRBV2,TRBD2
TGTGCCATCAGTGGGCCTGAGACCCAGTACTTC,CAISGPETQYF,.,TRBJ2-5,TRBV10-3,.
TGTGCCAGTAGTATAGATCAGGGGGCCCCTACGAACACTGAAGCTTTCTTT,CASSIDQGAPTNTEAFF,many,TRBJ1-1,TRBV19,TRBD1
TGCAGTGCCGCCCAGTACAATGAGCAGTTCTTC,CSAAQYNEQFF,many,TRBJ2-1,TRBV20-1,.
TGTGCCAGCAGCGACCGACTAGCGGGATACAATGAGCAGTTCTTC,CASSDRLAGYNEQFF,many,TRBJ2-1,TRBV9,TRBD2
TGCAGCGTTGAGTGGGCCTCCGGCCAGGGGAACACCGGGGAGCTGTTTTTT,CSVEWASGQGNTGELFF,.,TRBJ2-2,TRBV29-1,.
TGTGCCACCAGTGATGGAGGGTACAGAAACTATGGCTACACCTTC,CATSDGGYRNYGYTF,many,TRBJ1-2,TRBV24-1,.
TGCGCCAGCGGCATGGGGGAGACTAGGCGGGCTAGCGGGACCACCTACGAGCAGTACTTC,CASGMGETRRASGTTYEQYF,.,TRBJ2-7,TRBV5-1,TRBD2
TGTGCCAGCAGTTGGACAGGGACTAAAGAGACCCAGTACTTC,CASSWTGTKETQYF,.,TRBJ2-5,TRBV27,.
TGTGCCAGCAGCTTAGTTCTGTTGGGCGAGCAGTACTTC,CASSLVLLGEQYF,once,TRBJ2-7,TRBV7-8,.
TGTGCCAGCAGGACTAGCGGGGCGCCCTACGAGCAGTACTTC,CASRTSGAPYEQYF,many,TRBJ2-7,TRBV28,TRBD2
TGTGCCAGCAGTTTCTCGAGGCAGGCCGGGGAGCTGTTTTTT,CASSFSRQAGELFF,few,TRBJ2-2,TRBV27,.
TGCAGTGCTAGACCAAACAGGGACTCCTACAATGAGCAGTTCTTC,CSARPNRDSYNEQFF,many,TRBJ2-1,TRBV20-1,.
TGTGCCAGCAGTTACTTCGAGGGGAATGAGCAGTTCTTC,CASSYFEGNEQFF,many,TRBJ2-1,TRBV6-5,.
TGTGCCAGCAGCGAACAGCTGTACCAAGAGACCCAGTACTTC,CASSEQLYQETQYF,many,TRBJ2-5,TRBV9,.
TGTGCCAGTAGTAACCTGGGGGGACTCGGCACCGGGGAGCTGTTTTTT,CASSNLGGLGTGELFF,many,TRBJ2-2,TRBV19,.
TGTGCCAGCAGTGAAGGCGGCCAACTTAACACCGGGGAGCTGTTTTTT,CASSEGGQLNTGELFF,.,TRBJ2-2,TRBV2,.
TGCAGCGTTGGCCCAGGAGCCTACGAGCAGTACTTC,CSVGPGAYEQYF,.,TRBJ2-7,TRBV29-1,.
TGTGCCAGCAGTTCGCCCGGACTAGCGGGAGCCGAGCAGTACTTC,CASSSPGLAGAEQYF,many,TRBJ2-7,TRBV6-5,TRBD2
TGTGCCAGCACTTGGGGGATGAACACTGAAGCTTTCTTT,CASTWGMNTEAFF,many,TRBJ1-1,TRBV7-8,.
TGCGCCAGCAGTGAGAGGCAGGGGGAGTACACTGAAGCTTTCTTT,CASSERQGEYTEAFF,.,TRBJ1-1,TRBV10-2,TRBD1
TGTGCCAGCAGCGTAGTCGGGCAGAGCGCCTCTGGGGCCAACGTCCTGACTTTC,CASSVVGQSASGANVLTF,many,TRBJ2-6,TRBV9,.
TGTGCCAGCAGTGGTCGTGGAGCGGGAGCGTTGTTCTTC,CASSGRGAGALFF,.,TRBJ2-1,TRBV2,TRBD2
TGCAGTGCCACGGGACAGGGGGCTTCTGGGGCCAACGTCCTGACTTTC,CSATGQGASGANVLTF,many,TRBJ2-6,TRBV20-1,TRBD1
TGCAGCGTTGTGGGGCAGGGTCCCGCCGGGGAGCTGTTTTTT,CSVVGQGPAGELFF,.,TRBJ2-2,TRBV29-1,.
TGTGCCAGTAGCCAGGGGATGCGTCAGCCCCAGCATTTT,CASSQGMRQPQHF,many,TRBJ1-5,TRBV19,.
TGTGCCAGCGGGACTAGCGCCTACAATGAGCAGTTCTTC,CASGTSAYNEQFF,few,TRBJ2-1,TRBV6-1,TRBD2
TGTGCCAGCAGTGAAGGAGACAGTATCTATGGCTACACCTTC,CASSEGDSIYGYTF,.,TRBJ1-2,TRBV2,.
TGTGCCAGCCTCGCGACAGGTGGACCTGAAGCTTTCTTT,CASLATGGPEAFF,.,TRBJ1-1,TRBV7-2,.
TGTGCCAGCCTTGAATTTACAGATACGCAGTATTTT,CASLEFTDTQYF,.,TRBJ2-3,TRBV12-3/TRBV12-4,.
TGTGCCAGCAGCATAGGGACAGGCGGCTCACCCCTCCACTTT,CASSIGTGGSPLHF,.,TRBJ1-6,TRBV25-1,TRBD1
TGCGCCAGCAGCCAAGGTCGGGGCGTGTTGGGCAATGAGCAGTTCTTC,CASSQGRGVLGNEQFF,.,TRBJ2-1,TRBV4-1,.
TGCGCCAGCAGCCAGGGACTCCAACCCCACAATGAGCAGTTCTTC,CASSQGLQPHNEQFF,.,TRBJ2-1,TRBV5-1,.
TGTGCCAGCAGCGGGGACAGCGGGAGGTCACCCCTCCACTTT,CASSGDSGRSPLHF,.,TRBJ1-6,TRBV4-2,TRBD1
TGCAGTGCTAGAGTCAGGTCTGAAGCTTTCTTT,CSARVRSEAFF,.,TRBJ1-1,TRBV20-1,.
TGTGCCAGCAGTGAATCAGGGTATCAGCCCCAGCATTTT,CASSESGYQPQHF,many,TRBJ1-5,TRBV6-1,.
TGTGCCAGCAGCCGACTAGCGGGACAACAAGAGACCCAGTACTTC,CASSRLAGQQETQYF,.,TRBJ2-5,TRBV14,TRBD2
TGTGCCAGCAGCTTGCCTCAGGGGGTCACCGGGGAGCTGTTTTTT,CASSLPQGVTGELFF,many,TRBJ2-2,TRBV5-4,TRBD1
TGTGCCAGCAGTTACTCGATGTTAACACAGGGGGCCTGGGAGACCCAGTACTTC,CASSYSMLTQGAWETQYF,.,TRBJ2-5,TRBV6-6,TRBD1
TGTGCCAGCAGCCAAGCGGGCAGGGAGACCCAGTACTTC,CASSQAGRETQYF,.,TRBJ2-5,TRBV14,.
TGCAGTGCTAGAGCGGACTCGGACTATGGCTACACCTTC,CSARADSDYGYTF,.,TRBJ1-2,TRBV20-1,.
TGTGCCAATCTCGGCGCCGACGGACACCTCAATGAAGCTTTCTTT,CANLGADGHLNEAFF,.,TRBJ1-1,TRBV6-2/TRBV6-3,.
TGTGCCAGCACTTTACCCGGGGAGCTGTTTTTT,CASTLPGELFF,.,TRBJ2-2,TRBV12-3/TRBV12-4,.
TGTGCCAGCAGCCACTTTAGGTCTGGCTACACCTTC,CASSHFRSGYTF,.,TRBJ1-2,TRBV7-2,.
TGTGCCAGTAGTATGGGAAAGGCAGGAGGCAATCAGCCCCAGCATTTT,CASSMGKAGGNQPQHF,many,TRBJ1-5,TRBV19,.
TGTGCCACCAGTGGGACGGGACAGGGTCCCACTGAAGCTTTCTTT,CATSGTGQGPTEAFF,many,TRBJ1-1,TRBV24-1,TRBD1
TGTGCCAGCAGCCCCTTTCGGAACGAGCAGTACTTC,CASSPFRNEQYF,once,TRBJ2-7,TRBV5-8,.
TGCGCCAGCAGCTTGGAAGACAATGAGCAGTTCTTC,CASSLEDNEQFF,many,TRBJ2-1,TRBV5-1,.
TGTGCCAGCAGCGTCAGGACAGGGCCGAGCCCGACCCAGTACTTC,CASSVRTGPSPTQYF,many,TRBJ2-5,TRBV9,TRBD1
TGTGCCAGCCCCGGACAGCAACAGGGGGAGCAGTACTTC,CASPGQQQGEQYF,.,TRBJ2-7,TRBV7-2,TRBD1
TGCAGTGCTAGAGATGGGGGTAGCGGGGTCTACGAGCAGTACTTC,CSARDGGSGVYEQYF,many,TRBJ2-7,TRBV20-1,TRBD2
TGTGCCAGCAGCCGGACAGGGGTTAGGCACGAGCAGTACTTC,CASSRTGVRHEQYF,many,TRBJ2-7,TRBV3-1,TRBD1
TGTGCCAGCAGCCTAGGGACTAGCTATCGGTATTTT,CASSLGTSYRYF,few,TRBJ2-3,TRBV3-1,TRBD2
TGTGCCAGCAGCGTAGAGGAAGGGGGCATCAATCAGCCCCAGCATTTT,CASSVEEGGINQPQHF,.,TRBJ1-5,TRBV9,TRBD1
TGCGCCGGCAGCGACGTCGGCTATGGCTACACCTTC,CAGSDVGYGYTF,few,TRBJ1-2,TRBV5-1,.